The 17 T cell receptor beta chains below all came from one sample that was sequenced in a study of blood T cell repertoires in COVID-19. TCRdb's table, derived via immunoSEQ multiplex PCR, lists solely in-frame clones and lacks some. The data show 110,000 or so clones, over 80% seen once. Sequenced: peripheral blood. Every receptor here comes from a woman aged 70-85 years with acute or convalescent COVID-19.

The genes are TRBV5-1 and TRBJ1-4; D is unclear. The CDR3 extends over 14 amino acids. The V gene's germline CDR1 is SGHRS and CDR2 YFSETQ. Deletions cut 0 bases from V and 4 bases from J, with 7 bases between. CDR3 amino acids: CASSLAPSNEKLFF. In DNA form, the CDR3 reads TGCGCCAGCAGCTTGGCGCCGAGTAATGAAAAACTGTTTTTT.

This chain connects TRBV7-6 to TRBJ2-2; maybe TRBD2 (5 bases). CDR3 size: 14 residues. CDR1 and CDR2 (germline): SGHVS, FNYEAQ. Deletions cut 0 bases from V and 5 bases from J, with 7 bases between. The CDR3 DNA is TGTGCCAGCAGCTTAGCGGGGAGAACCGGGGAGCTGTTTTTT. Its protein is CASSLAGRTGELFF.

In its sample, this clone was seen a few times. V usage is TRBV3-1 (or the pseudogene TRBV3-2) and J usage is TRBJ1-2, with D uncertain. V was clipped by 2 bases and J by 5 bases, with 18 bases between them. Germline values: CDR1 LGHDT, CDR2 YNNKEL (reference sequence). This CDR3 is 16 amino acids long. CDR3 sequence (DNA): TGTGCCAGCAGCCAATTGTCCTCGAGCGTTCCGTATGGCTACACCTTC. Translating gives CASSQLSSSVPYGYTF.

The CDR3 DNA reads as TGTGCCAGCAGTTCACTCAGGGGGAAACGGGCCTACGAGCAGTACTTC. This translates into CASSSLRGKRAYEQYF. The V and J genes are TRBV28 and TRBJ2-7, with 7 bases lining up with TRBD1. The germline gives CDR1 MDHEN, CDR2 SYDVKM. There are 16 residues in the CDR3. J was trimmed by 2 bases and V by 4 bases; bases with no gene match: 11. The complete variable domain, with remaining parts taken from reference TRBV28 and TRBJ2-7, reads DVKVTQSSRYLVKRTGEKVFLECVQDMDHENMFWYRQDPGLGLRLIYFSYDVKMKEKGDIPEGYSVSREKKERFSLILESASTNQTSMYLCASSSLRGKRAYEQYFGPGTRLTVT.

Remarks on this clone: Mismatch with germline at one junction end may stem from a read error. The chain carries TRBV7-7 and TRBJ1-2; 9 bases agree with TRBD1. This CDR3 is 16 amino acids long. CDR1 is SSHAT and CDR2 is FNYEAQ in the germline V gene (reference sequence). DNA of the CDR3: TGTGCTAGCAGCCCCCGGGACAGGGATCCGTGTTTAGGCTACACCTTC. Amino acid sequence: CASSPRDRDPCLGYTF.

The V gene is TRBV6-6, the J gene TRBJ2-2; TRBD2 agrees at 8 bases. Germline lookup yields CDR1 MNHNY and CDR2 SVGAGI (reference sequence). Germline trimming cut 2 bases from V and 2 bases from J; bases unmatched to any gene: 1. CDR3 length equals 15 residues. The CDR3 is CASSYGTSNTGELFF. In DNA form, the CDR3 reads TGTGCCAGCAGTTACGGGACTAGTAACACCGGGGAGCTGTTTTTT.

CDR3 loop: CASSLGDTLYGYTF. The CDR3 DNA sequence: TGCGCCAGCAGCTTGGGGGACACCCTCTATGGCTACACCTTC. The V call is TRBV5-1, the J call TRBJ1-2; a weak D match, TRBD1 (6 bases). V was clipped by 0 bases and J by 4 bases, with 10 bases between them. The CDR3 loop spans 14 amino acids. The germline gives CDR1 SGHRS, CDR2 YFSETQ.

V and J are TRBV28 and TRBJ2-7; the D is unclear. CDR1 is MDHEN and CDR2 is SYDVKM in the germline V gene. CDR3 length: 13 amino acids. With 2 bases removed from V and 2 bases from J, the gap between germline ends came to 7 bases. The CDR3 is CASSLRLTYEQYF. CDR3 sequence (DNA): TGTGCCAGCAGTTTACGTTTAACCTACGAGCAGTACTTC.

The chain recombines TRBV6-5 with TRBJ1-6; 7 bases line up with TRBD1. This CDR3 is 15 amino acids long. With V trimmed by 6 bases and J by 10 bases, 12 bases remained unmatched. Germline CDR1 MNHEY, CDR2 SVGAGI. CDR3 in amino acids: CASRPTGVDRSPLHF. CDR3 coding DNA: TGTGCCAGCAGACCTACAGGGGTAGATAGGTCACCCCTCCACTTT.

The table lists this clone with a count of one. The chain is built from TRBV7-2 and TRBJ2-3, with TRBD1 as a possible D gene (6 bases). This CDR3 is built from 15 residues. Germline values: CDR1 SGHTA, CDR2 FQGNSA. The germline V and J ends were trimmed by 5 bases and 1 base, with 13 bases remaining between them. The CDR3 spells CASSPGVWGTDTQYF. DNA for the CDR3: TGTGCCAGCAGCCCAGGGGTATGGGGCACAGATACGCAGTATTTT.

The genes are TRBV5-1 and TRBJ1-4; 9 nucleotides align to TRBD1. V shed 4 bases and J 5 bases; nucleotides not matched to a gene: 12. The CDR3 has 17 residues. Germline CDR1 and CDR2: SGHRS and YFSETQ. In DNA, the CDR3 is TGCGCCAGCAGCCGAAAGGACAGGGGAGGGATGAATGAAAAACTGTTTTTT. It encodes CASSRKDRGGMNEKLFF.

The J gene is TRBJ1-6, the V gene TRBV6-5, with a weak D call TRBD1 (5 bases). The germline CDR1 and CDR2 sequences are MNHEY and SVGAGI. The CDR3 has 15 amino acids. V lost 4 bases to trimming and J lost 7 bases, with 14 bases between them. The CDR3 coding sequence is TGTGCCAGCAGTTCACGGGGACTTTACAATTCACCCCTCCACTTT. Residues: CASSSRGLYNSPLHF.

The chain recombines TRBV7-8 with TRBJ2-6; tentative D call: TRBD2 (5 bases). The ends were cut back, 5 bases at V and 0 bases at J, with 17 bases in the middle. CDR1 and CDR2 (germline): SGHVS, FQNEAQ. There are 18 residues in the CDR3. The CDR3 nucleotides read TGTGCCAGCAGCCCGACCCGGGGTCCCCTCTCTGGGGCCAACGTCCTGACTTTC. Encoded protein: CASSPTRGPLSGANVLTF.

This clone was seen only a few times. The genes are TRBV9 and TRBJ1-6, with 8 positions matching TRBD1. The CDR3 has 15 residues. Germline-derived CDR1 and CDR2 are SGDLS and YYNGEE. V lost 4 bases to trimming and J lost 3 bases; unmatched junction nucleotides: 3. CDR3 loop: CASSPGQGYNSPLHF. The CDR3, as DNA: TGTGCCAGCAGCCCTGGACAGGGCTATAATTCACCCCTCCACTTT.

The DNA for the CDR3 is TGTGCCAGCAGCCCTCAGATCTCCTACGAGCAGTACGTC. Translated, it gives CASSPQISYEQYV. This chain connects TRBV7-9 to TRBJ2-7; no reliable D call. Trimming removed 5 bases at V and 0 bases at J, with 8 bases between. The CDR3 is 13 residues long. CDR1 is SEHNR and CDR2 is FQNEAQ in the germline V gene (reference sequence).

This chain connects TRBV3-1 (or the pseudogene TRBV3-2) to TRBJ2-7; TRBD2 might be the D (5 bases). The CDR3 runs 16 residues. The germline gives CDR1 LGHDT, CDR2 YNNKEL (reference sequence). The V and J ends lost 4 bases and 0 bases respectively, with 16 bases between them. Written as DNA, the CDR3 is TGTGCCAGCAGCCCCTCCATAGCGCAGAGCTCCTACGAGCAGTACTTC. Protein: CASSPSIAQSSYEQYF.

V is TRBV11-3 and J is TRBJ2-3, with D possibly being TRBD1 (6 bases). This CDR3 comprises 15 residues. V was shortened by 4 bases and J by 1 base, with 12 bases between the two germline ends. Germline lookup yields CDR1 SGHNT and CDR2 YENEEA. For the CDR3, the DNA is TGTGCCAGCAGCTCGGGACACTCCGGCACAGATACGCAGTATTTT. Translation: CASSSGHSGTDTQYF.